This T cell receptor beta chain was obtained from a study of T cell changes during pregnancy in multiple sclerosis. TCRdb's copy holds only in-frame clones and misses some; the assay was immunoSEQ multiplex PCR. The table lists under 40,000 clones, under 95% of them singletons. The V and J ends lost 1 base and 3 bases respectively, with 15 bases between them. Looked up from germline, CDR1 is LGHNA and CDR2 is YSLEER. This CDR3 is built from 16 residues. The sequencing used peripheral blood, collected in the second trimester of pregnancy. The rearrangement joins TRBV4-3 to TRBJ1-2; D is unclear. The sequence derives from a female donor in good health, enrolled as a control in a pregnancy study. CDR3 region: CASSQGREPSYYGYTF. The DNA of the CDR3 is TGCGCCAGCAGCCAAGGTCGGGAGCCATCGTACTATGGCTACACCTTC.